This T cell receptor beta chain stems from a study of blood T cell repertoires in COVID-19. Study details: Donors in the United States, Italy and Spain gave samples during acute or convalescent COVID-19. T cells, B-cell-depleted T cells, or PBMCs provided the cDNA or gDNA that served as material.

With V trimmed by 7 bases and J by 5 bases, 8 bases remained unmatched. CDR3 size: 14 residues. CDR1 and CDR2 from the germline V gene are LNHDA and SQIVND (reference sequence). In the source study's methods: Counts of nucleated cells, estimated from reference gene primer amplification, were obtained. Profiled with immunoSEQ multiplex PCR; TCRdb holds only in-frame clones, not every one. V and J calls and clone size follow that table, whereas D and trimming were derived from the DNA. The table lists some 130,000 clones, 55% to 75% of them singletons, with 1.5% to 2% in the top ten. This clonotype was sampled from a woman between 65 and 79 years old with acute or convalescent COVID-19. J is TRBJ1-1 and V is TRBV19; 9 bases agree with TRBD1. Sequencing was done on a sample of peripheral blood. In DNA, the CDR3 is TGTGCCAGTAATTACAGGGGGCTACGTACTGAAGCTTTCTTT. Amino acids: CASNYRGLRTEAFF.